This is a list of T cell receptor beta chains from one sample in a study of beta chain features in type 1 diabetes. Clones were sequenced by immunoSEQ multiplex PCR, and TCRdb holds only the in-frame ones, with some missing. The table shows about 700,000 clones, with over 10% occurring only once. The source material was naive CD4+ T cells from blood. These receptors were obtained from a man in his late teens or twenties with type 1 diabetes. The CDR3 runs from the conserved cysteine through the conserved F or W.

V gene | CDR3 protein
TRBV5-4 | CASSLQGIPSYNSPLHF
TRBV6-5 | CASRSGEKSPLHF
TRBV2 | CASSDLVSGNTEAFF
TRBV7-8 | CASSLATENTEAFF
TRBV5-1 | CASSLVGDSPLHF
TRBV4-1 | CASSQDGPSSGVRVGELFF
TRBV4-1 | CASSHLTPWTSGSYEQYF
TRBV19 | CASRTGSYGYTF
TRBV19 | CASSSYKGQGKNSNQPQHF
TRBV7-9 | CASSLAGAAEAFF
TRBV5-4 | CASSSQGDYGYTF
TRBV29-1 | CSVGVTSAPLGETQYF
TRBV5-6 | CASSLEDSGKAGSTLHF
TRBV5-1 | CASSLLPGATSYEQYF
TRBV7-6 | CASSLSPAPEETQYF
TRBV6-6 | CASSRGDFRTDTQYF
TRBV7-8 | CASDVRDRGHEQYF
TRBV27 | CASSRGGAFGKTQYF
TRBV27 | CASSPLYITGELFF
TRBV29-1 | CSSGTGNTGELFF
TRBV30 | CAWTGDSGNTIYF